The T cell receptor (beta chain) under discussion was sequenced for a study of blood T cell repertoires in COVID-19. V lost 1 base and J 1 base, leaving 10 bases between the germline ends. This CDR3 has 15 residues. Germline V gene lookup returns CDR1 PRHDT and CDR2 FYEKMQ (reference sequence). The study assigned cohorts using participant-reported clinical history. TCRdb's copy holds only in-frame clones and misses some; the assay was immunoSEQ multiplex PCR. Of under 350,000 clones detected, just over 85% appear once; the ten largest clones hold 4% to 5.5%. V usage is TRBV13 and J usage is TRBJ1-1; D is unresolved. Sample: PBMCs or T cells enriched from blood (not recorded which). The source of this sequence is a middle-aged woman with acute COVID-19. The chain's CDR3 is CASSLETHRNTEAFF. CDR3 DNA sequence: TGTGCCAGCAGCTTAGAAACCCACAGGAACACTGAAGCTTTCTTT. The whole variable domain, filled in from reference TRBV13 and TRBJ1-1, reads AAGVIQSPRHLIKEKRETATLKCYPIPRHDTVYWYQQGPGQDPQFLISFYEKMQSDKGSIPDRFSAQQFSDYHSELNMSSLELGDSALYFCASSLETHRNTEAFFGQGTRLTVV.